These T cell receptor beta chains were read from a single sample in a study of blood T cells in healthy people across ages. TCRdb used MiXCR to reprocess the 5' RACE reads, holding one entry per CDR3 protein. The table has approximately 670,000 distinct CDR3 sequences, over 40% seen once; the top ten hold around 32%. The sequenced sample consisted of blood. These receptors were obtained from a man older than 75 in good health. The CDR3 runs from the conserved cysteine through the conserved F or W.

TRBJ2-7 TRBV7-2 CASSSGRNYEQYF
TRBJ2-4 TRBV20-1 CSARDRGGLAGGPLKNIQYF
TRBJ1-2 TRBV7-9 CASSLVGPSGYGYTF
TRBJ1-4 TRBV21-1 CASWNRWGAANEKLFF
TRBJ2-6 TRBV7-3 CASGQGPSSGANVLTF
TRBJ2-1 TRBV6-1 CASLPRPGGVGARYNEQFF
TRBJ2-5 TRBV20-1 CSARVNSLGETQYF
TRBJ1-2 TRBV9 CASSVGGRTYHGYTF
TRBJ2-7 TRBV20-1 CSARPLGGVAGPHLHEQYF
TRBJ2-1 TRBV7-3 CASSLTLGTAYNEQFF
TRBJ2-5 TRBV10-3 CAISEELAGGETQYF
TRBJ1-2 TRBV5-1 CASSPDSLTHGYTF
TRBJ2-4 TRBV5-6 CASSLGGSLAKNIQYF
NA TRBV14 CASSPRTSGYNEQYF
TRBJ2-5 TRBV3-1 CASSQDTSAAGETQYF
TRBJ2-7 TRBV11-2 CASSHKYEQYF
TRBJ2-1 TRBV20-1 CSARTSGGTGGSYNEQFF
TRBJ2-3 TRBV20-1 CSAPPGTGGTDTQYF
TRBJ2-5 TRBV3-1 CASSSGLAGETQYF
TRBJ2-7 TRBV9 CASSVAEYEQYF
TRBJ2-1 TRBV7-9 CASSGWGLAGADNEQFF
TRBJ2-1 TRBV5-1 CASSPRTVSYNEQFF
TRBJ2-1 TRBV6-2/TRBV6-3 CASSYGGTSGGSEQFF
TRBJ2-7 TRBV20-1 CSAPGTSGRNEQYF
TRBJ1-6 TRBV10-2 CASSDTKGASPLHF
TRBJ2-5 TRBV5-1 CASSRTGTGGQETQYF
TRBJ2-3 TRBV7-2 CASSSPGGGGAVRNTQYF
NA TRBV4-2 CASSLIARGPYEQYF
TRBJ2-3 TRBV7-2 CASSLGGSGGSTDTQYF
TRBJ2-1 TRBV6-2/TRBV6-3 CASRTSGYEQFF
TRBJ2-3 TRBV6-5 CASSTRGDLRGGQYF
TRBJ1-1 TRBV7-6 CASSFDSNTEAFF
TRBJ2-1 TRBV6-5 CASSSRTGGSNNEQFF
TRBJ2-7 TRBV2 CASSEEFEQYF
TRBJ2-7 TRBV14 CASSQRGGTASYEQYF
TRBJ2-3 TRBV11-3 CASSLDPDTDTQYF
TRBJ2-7 TRBV6-1 CASSPRGSASSYEQYF
TRBJ1-4 TRBV11-2 CTSSGGLANEKLFF
TRBJ2-2 TRBV6-2/TRBV6-3 CASSSGGSPGELFF
TRBJ2-1 TRBV7-2 CASSLAGQSPGQFF
TRBJ2-1 TRBV20-1 CSARTSNEQFF
TRBJ2-7 TRBV28 CASSFQGSDEQYF
TRBJ1-2 TRBV12-3/TRBV12-4 CASSLGGPVYGYTF
TRBJ1-1 TRBV4-1 CASSQDKGTANTEAFF
TRBJ2-3 TRBV7-2 CASSFASGWSTDTQYF